Listed here are 27 T cell receptor beta chains from one sample, sequenced in a study of PD-L1 blockade in urothelial cancer (dated by TCRdb to 2017 to 2019). Libraries were built with the immunoSEQ multiplex PCR assay. The source is immuneACCESS, and TCRdb retained only in-frame sequences with V and J called. Part of the clones is not carried over; for the studies checked, unresolved V genes explain less than half of this, and the remainder is unexplained. The sample has more than 30,000 clones on record, approximately 90% of them singletons. Together, the top ten hold approximately 1.9% of the sample. This sample comprised PBMCs, obtained around atezolizumab (anti-PD-L1) treatment. These receptors all come from a man between 60 and 75 years old with urothelial cancer.

The chain couples TRBV5-6 to TRBJ1-5; D is undetermined. CDR3 size: 16 residues. V lost 1 base to trimming and J lost 1 base, with 12 bases between them. Germline V gives CDR1 SGHDT, CDR2 YYEEEE. The DNA for the CDR3 is TGTGCCAGCAGCTTGAATTCGGGTAGCAGCAATCAGCCCCAGCATTTT. Amino acids: CASSLNSGSSNQPQHF.

This sequence joins TRBV10-2 and TRBJ1-1, with 9 bases lining up with TRBD1. This CDR3 is built from 13 residues. The V gene end was trimmed by 9 bases and the J gene end by 4 bases; junction bases not matched to a gene: 6. Germline V gives CDR1 WSHSY, CDR2 SAAADI. CDR3 nucleotides: TGCGCCAGTTTACAGGGGGCCGGCACTGAAGCTTTCTTT. The encoded protein is CASLQGAGTEAFF.

J is TRBJ2-7 and V is TRBV6-1; D uncertain. The germline V gene encodes CDR1 MNHNS and CDR2 SASEGT. This CDR3 is 16 amino acids long. Trimming cost V 0 bases and J 0 bases, with 12 bases left between them. The CDR3, as DNA: TGTGCCAGCAGTGAAGCTAGGAGCCCCCCCTCCTACGAGCAGTACTTC. It specifies CASSEARSPPSYEQYF.

This clone was seen once. The chain is built from TRBV7-6 and TRBJ2-7, with 10 bases identical to TRBD1. Germline lookup yields CDR1 SGHVS and CDR2 FNYEAQ. The CDR3 is 15 amino acids. V lost 5 bases to trimming and J lost 2 bases; unmatched junction nucleotides: 6. CDR3 in DNA: TGTGCCAGCAGCCCGACAGGGGGCAGGCCCTACGAGCAGTACTTC. This encodes CASSPTGGRPYEQYF.

This clone has only one observation. The chain recombines TRBV5-1 with TRBJ2-1; 13 positions agree with TRBD2. Germline loops: CDR1 SGHRS, CDR2 YFSETQ. The V and J ends lost 4 bases and 8 bases, in that order; junction bases with no gene match: 12. This CDR3 is built from 17 residues. CDR3 sequence reads: CASSAGGLAGVGDEQFF. The CDR3, as DNA: TGCGCCAGCAGCGCCGGCGGACTAGCGGGGGTCGGAGATGAGCAGTTCTTC.

The chain employs TRBV5-4 and TRBJ2-1; D uncertain. The V and J ends lost 5 bases and 8 bases respectively, with 17 bases between them. The CDR3 loop spans 14 amino acids. Germline V gene data show CDR1 as SGHNT and CDR2 as YYREEE (reference sequence). The CDR3 spells CASSNGRSSDEQFF. The CDR3 DNA is TGTGCCAGCAGTAATGGTAGGAGTTCGGATGAGCAGTTCTTC.

The V call is TRBV6-1, the J call TRBJ2-1, with D perhaps TRBD1 (5 bases). V was shortened by 2 bases and J by 2 bases, with 10 bases between the two germline ends. Germline V gene data show CDR1 as MNHNS and CDR2 as SASEGT. The CDR3 is 15 amino acids. CDR3 bases: TGTGCCAGCAGTGAACAGGCAGGGACCTACAATGAGCAGTTCTTC. This gives the protein CASSEQAGTYNEQFF.

The chain recombines TRBV5-6 with TRBJ1-1; D remains ambiguous. Trimming cost V 1 base and J 1 base, with 14 bases left between them. CDR1 is SGHDT, CDR2 YYEEEE, per germline. This CDR3 is built from 16 residues. The CDR3 DNA follows: TGTGCCAGCAGCTTGACTCCGCGGCCGGCGAACACTGAAGCTTTCTTT. The encoded protein is CASSLTPRPANTEAFF.

The V gene is TRBV7-6, the J gene TRBJ1-4; 8 positions agree with TRBD1. Germline V gene data show CDR1 as SGHVS and CDR2 as FNYEAQ. The CDR3 has 15 residues. V was clipped by 5 bases and J by 2 bases; unmatched bases: 4. CDR3 bases: TGTGCCAGCAGCCTCGGACAGGGTACTAATGAAAAACTGTTTTTT. Its protein is CASSLGQGTNEKLFF.

Points on this clone: An end of the junction does not agree with germline; a read error may underlie this. V and J are TRBV19 and TRBJ2-1; the D gene is possibly TRBD2 (7 bases). Germline lookup yields CDR1 LNHDA and CDR2 SQIVND (reference sequence). The CDR3 consists of 13 residues. The CDR3 DNA is TGTGCCAGTAGTATAGATGCGGGGGCCGTCAAAATCTTC. Its translation is CASSIDAGAVKIF.

This clone is a singleton in its sample. The V call is TRBV27, the J call TRBJ2-7; the match to TRBD1 covers 10 bases. Germline values: CDR1 MNHEY, CDR2 SMNVEV (reference sequence). V trimming: 6 bases; J trimming: 1 base; junction bases outside the gene matches: 6. The CDR3 spans 15 residues. The DNA for the CDR3 is TGTGCCAGCAGCCTCCGGGGACAGGGGTCCTACGAGCAGTACTTC. As protein: CASSLRGQGSYEQYF.

The chain carries TRBV5-8 and TRBJ2-3; no definite D call. V dropped 5 bases and J dropped 0 bases, with 7 bases sitting between them. Germline V gene sequence: CDR1 SGHTS, CDR2 YDEGEE. CDR3 length: 13 residues. CDR3 sequence (DNA): TGTGCCAGCAGGGTCCTAAGCACAGATACGCAGTATTTT. It encodes CASRVLSTDTQYF.

V usage is TRBV21-1 and J usage is TRBJ2-7; the table's D call, TRBD2, has no DNA check behind it. TRBV21-1 is an annotated pseudogene. There are 12 residues in the CDR3. For the CDR3, the DNA is TGTGCCAGCAGCAAGGGGGGCTACGAGCAGTACTTC. This translates into CASSKGGYEQYF.

The chain couples TRBV9 to TRBJ2-5, with a possible D match to TRBD2 (5 bases). There are 15 residues in the CDR3. V was cut by 0 bases and J by 2 bases, with 11 bases left in between. Germline assignment: CDR1 SGDLS and CDR2 YYNGEE. CDR3 DNA sequence: TGTGCCAGCAGCGTAGCTGGACTCCTACAAGAGACCCAGTACTTC. It encodes CASSVAGLLQETQYF.

The CDR3 spells CASSWLQGARTEAFF. The CDR3 nucleotides are TGTGCCAGCAGTTGGTTACAGGGGGCGCGAACTGAAGCTTTCTTT. This chain links TRBV6-5 with TRBJ1-1, with 9 bases aligning to TRBD1. V lost 4 bases to trimming and J lost 5 bases; unmatched junction nucleotides: 8. Germline loops: CDR1 MNHEY, CDR2 SVGAGI. The CDR3 has 15 amino acids.

J is TRBJ2-1 and V is TRBV29-1; 10 bases map to TRBD1. J was trimmed by 6 bases and V by 5 bases; bases with no gene match: 4. This CDR3 spans 13 amino acids. From germline, CDR1 is SQVTM and CDR2 ANQGSEA. CDR3 sequence (DNA): TGCAGCGTTCAGGGACAGGGGCGCAATGAGCAGTTCTTC. It translates to CSVQGQGRNEQFF.

The chain employs TRBV12-5 and TRBJ2-2; D not resolved. V lost 4 bases, J lost 4 bases, and 10 bases lay in between. CDR3 length: 14 amino acids. Per germline, CDR1 LGHNT and CDR2 FRNRAP. The CDR3 sequence: CASGYWSLTGELFF. The CDR3 nucleotides read TGTGCTAGTGGTTACTGGTCCCTCACCGGGGAGCTGTTTTTT.

This clone was counted a few times. The V gene is TRBV19, the J gene TRBJ2-3, with D perhaps matching TRBD1 (6 bases). This CDR3 has 13 amino acids. Trimming took off 5 bases at V and 7 bases at J, with 13 bases between the two ends. CDR1 and CDR2 (germline): LNHDA, SQIVND (reference sequence). CDR3 sequence (DNA): TGTGCCAGTAGTGAGGACAGTTCTTATACGCAGTATTTT. It codes for CASSEDSSYTQYF. Full variable domain (outside the CDR3, taken from reference TRBV19 and TRBJ2-3): DGGITQSPKYLFRKEGQNVTLSCEQNLNHDAMYWYRQDPGQGLRLIYYSQIVNDFQKGDIAEGYSVSREKKESFPLTVTSAQKNPTAFYLCASSEDSSYTQYFGPGTRLTVL.

This clone was seen a single time. The chain is built from TRBV2 and TRBJ2-1, with D perhaps TRBD2 (6 bases). Deletions cut 11 bases from V and 0 bases from J, with 11 bases between. CDR1 and CDR2 from the germline V gene are SNHLY and FYNNEI. CDR3 length: 13 amino acids. The CDR3 DNA sequence: TGTGCCGTCTGGGACTCCTCCTACAATGAGCAGTTCTTC. As protein: CAVWDSSYNEQFF.

CDR3 sequence reads: CASTSNRGAPFYGYTF. The CDR3 DNA sequence: TGTGCCAGCACCTCCAATCGGGGTGCGCCTTTCTATGGCTACACCTTC. V is TRBV2 and J is TRBJ1-2; D not certain. The CDR3 runs 16 residues. Germline assignment: CDR1 SNHLY and CDR2 FYNNEI. V was clipped by 7 bases and J by 4 bases, with 22 bases between them. Full variable domain (missing parts from reference TRBV2 and TRBJ1-2): EPEVTQTPSHQVTQMGQEVILRCVPISNHLYFYWYRQILGQKVEFLVSFYNNEISEKSEIFDDQFSVERPDGSNFTLKIRSTKLEDSAMYFCASTSNRGAPFYGYTFGSGTRLTVV.

The V call is TRBV7-2, the J call TRBJ1-6, with D maybe TRBD1 (6 bases). The germline V gene encodes CDR1 SGHTA and CDR2 FQGNSA. The CDR3 has 15 residues. Trimming left V 3 bases short and J 8 bases short, with 14 bases between. Here the CDR3 reads CASSLGGLADSPLHF. The DNA for the CDR3 is TGTGCCAGCAGCTTGGGGGGGCTAGCGGATTCACCCCTCCACTTT.

This chain links TRBV27 with TRBJ2-5; 9 bases are a match to TRBD1. Germline V gene data show CDR1 as MNHEY and CDR2 as SMNVEV (reference sequence). The CDR3 consists of 15 residues. The J segment lost 7 bases and the V segment lost 5 bases, leaving 11 bases of the junction unmatched. The DNA of the CDR3 is TGTGCCAGCAGTCTTGACAGGGGGGGGCCTTCGACCCAGTACTTC. This encodes CASSLDRGGPSTQYF.

This chain joins TRBV6-6 and TRBJ2-5, with a possible D match to TRBD2 (5 bases). The V and J ends lost 8 bases and 4 bases respectively, with 8 bases between them. The CDR3 sequence is 11 residues long. Germline lookup yields CDR1 MNHNY and CDR2 SVGAGI (reference sequence). CDR3 nucleotides: TGTGCCAGCGCCGCGGGAGAGACCCAGTACTTC. It is translated as CASAAGETQYF.

CDR3 residues: CASSPYGGGKTDTQYF. The CDR3 nucleotides read TGTGCCAGCAGCCCCTATGGAGGGGGCAAGACAGATACGCAGTATTTT. The V gene is TRBV7-3, the J gene TRBJ2-3; D perhaps matches TRBD1 (7 bases). The CDR3 has 16 residues. Germline loops: CDR1 SGHTA, CDR2 FQGTGA. V lost 5 bases and J 3 bases, leaving 18 bases between the germline ends.

The rearrangement joins TRBV5-1 to TRBJ2-7; 11 bases are a match to TRBD2. The CDR3 has 15 residues. CDR1 is SGHRS and CDR2 is YFSETQ in the germline V gene. Unmatched junction bases numbered 4, after V lost 0 bases and J lost 5 bases. Here the CDR3 reads CASSLVTSGGHEQYF. DNA of the CDR3: TGCGCCAGCAGCTTGGTTACTAGCGGGGGCCACGAGCAGTACTTC.

V and J are TRBV19 and TRBJ2-7; 7 bases map to TRBD2. The ends lost 4 bases at V and 2 bases at J; junction bases unmatched: 8. The CDR3 loop spans 15 amino acids. The germline CDR1 and CDR2 sequences are LNHDA and SQIVND (reference sequence). The CDR3, as DNA: TGTGCCAGTAGTACCCTTCTCGGACTAGCCTACGAGCAGTACTTC. Translation gives CASSTLLGLAYEQYF. Full variable domain (rest looked up from reference TRBV19 and TRBJ2-7): DGGITQSPKYLFRKEGQNVTLSCEQNLNHDAMYWYRQDPGQGLRLIYYSQIVNDFQKGDIAEGYSVSREKKESFPLTVTSAQKNPTAFYLCASSTLLGLAYEQYFGPGTRLTVT.

This chain uses TRBV6-5 with TRBJ1-3, with D maybe TRBD1 (6 bases). The germline V gene encodes CDR1 MNHEY and CDR2 SVGAGI. The V end lost 6 bases, the J end lost 0 bases, and 12 bases lay between the germline ends. This CDR3 is built from 15 residues. DNA of the CDR3: TGTGCCAGCAGCCTCCGGGACACCTCTGGAAACACCATATATTTT. Amino acids: CASSLRDTSGNTIYF.